Listed below are T cell receptor beta chains from one sample, sequenced in a study of shared clonotypes between healthy human individuals. Here immunoSEQ multiplex PCR was the method, and the copy in TCRdb shows in-frame clones only, minus some. The table records millions of clones, about 95% of them present only once. The source material was naive CD8+ T cells sorted from blood. These receptors came from a man between 18 and 35 years old in good health. Both conserved end residues are trimmed from each CDR3. D genes are given only for firm matches.

j_call | d_call | v_call | cdr3_aa
TRBJ2-7 | NA | TRBV6-5 | ASSYSSRDEQY
TRBJ1-4 | NA | TRBV2 | ASKGPSTNEKLF
TRBJ1-5 | NA | TRBV6-1 | ASSETLFYSNQPQH
TRBJ2-1 | TRBD2 | TRBV4-1 | ASSDRAGASYNEQF
TRBJ2-2 | NA | TRBV4-3 | ASSQDGGTPNTGELF
TRBJ1-4 | TRBD1 | TRBV4-1 | ASSQTGQDRTNEKLF
TRBJ2-7 | NA | TRBV4-1 | ASSQVPSGGAWEQY
TRBJ1-5 | NA | TRBV5-6 | ASTSGGNQPQH
TRBJ2-5 | NA | TRBV7-2 | ASSLTPGPPTETQY
TRBJ2-1 | NA | TRBV28 | ASSTNLLETAPYNEQF
TRBJ2-7 | TRBD1 | TRBV6-5 | ASSPGQDYEQY
TRBJ1-3 | NA | TRBV5-6 | ASSFWGGSGNTIY
TRBJ2-3 | NA | TRBV4-3 | ASSQDRRSRSDTQY
TRBJ2-1 | TRBD2 | TRBV7-2 | ASSLSLAGNNEQF
TRBJ2-1 | NA | TRBV10-1 | ASSGDWNYNEQF
TRBJ2-7 | TRBD2 | TRBV2 | ASWEGSEDEQY
TRBJ1-1 | NA | TRBV5-4 | ASSLAYQEGAF
TRBJ2-3 | NA | TRBV28 | ASSFDGLTDTQY
TRBJ2-5 | NA | TRBV28 | ASSYPTESTQY
TRBJ1-2 | TRBD1 | TRBV27 | ASSSQGVQTPYGYT
TRBJ2-7 | TRBD1 | TRBV27 | ASSLGTGPYEQY
TRBJ2-7 | NA | TRBV6-6 | ASSYGASYEQY
TRBJ2-1 | NA | TRBV4-2 | ASSLENREQF
TRBJ2-7 | NA | TRBV9 | ASSYGANSYEQY
TRBJ1-1 | NA | TRBV5-1 | ASSPAAEGIEGAF
TRBJ2-7 | NA | TRBV2 | ASLGQGGRFYEQY
TRBJ2-3 | NA | TRBV4-3 | ASSALVAAEDNTQY
TRBJ2-5 | NA | TRBV27 | ASSLSAGSVQETQY
TRBJ1-2 | NA | TRBV11-2 | ASSLSGDLYYSYGYT
TRBJ2-7 | NA | TRBV5-1 | ASRIEGDYEQY
TRBJ2-2 | NA | TRBV7-6 | ASSLAAGGRAGELF
TRBJ1-5 | NA | TRBV6-1 | ASSEWTDFNQPQH
TRBJ2-7 | TRBD2 | TRBV13 | ASSLAASGGGYEQY
TRBJ1-6 | NA | TRBV9 | ASSTRDDNSPLH
TRBJ2-5 | TRBD1 | TRBV28 | ATDRGSQKTQY
TRBJ2-1 | NA | TRBV4-3 | ASSQDSTGADEQF
TRBJ1-1 | NA | TRBV4-1 | ASSQVAGPYTEAF
TRBJ2-1 | TRBD2 | TRBV30 | AWWGGRDEQF
TRBJ2-2 | NA | TRBV9 | ASSVDGTAWTGELF
TRBJ2-1 | NA | TRBV9 | ASSAPADRQRPYNEQF
TRBJ2-7 | NA | TRBV6-1 | ASTPQGGEQY
TRBJ2-4 | NA | TRBV19 | ASSIGYGSKNIQY